These T cell receptor beta chains were read from a single sample in a study of cytomegalovirus exposure and HLA in healthy donors. Measured with immunoSEQ multiplex PCR; TCRdb has only the in-frame clones, and not every one. The specimen's table records about 84,000 clones. The specimen was PBMCs. All receptors come from a man aged 50 or older in good health and CMV-seronegative. Each CDR3 is given with its conserved first and last residue. The order of the fields is J gene, V gene, D gene, CDR3 protein, CDR3 DNA. A D gene is named only where the DNA matches it firmly.

j_call: TRBJ1-1; v_call: TRBV4-1; d_call: -; cdr3_aa: CASSQDSDTEAFF; cdr3_nt: TGCGCCAGCAGCCAAGATTCGGACACTGAAGCTTTCTTT
j_call: TRBJ1-6; v_call: TRBV18; d_call: TRBD1; cdr3_aa: CASSPMGQIYNSPLHF; cdr3_nt: TGTGCCAGCTCACCAATGGGACAGATTTATAATTCACCCCTCCACTTT
j_call: TRBJ1-3; v_call: TRBV7-8; d_call: -; cdr3_aa: CASRRGGGLGGNTIYF; cdr3_nt: TGTGCCAGCAGAAGAGGGGGGGGTCTGGGAGGAAACACCATATATTTT
j_call: TRBJ2-1; v_call: TRBV5-4; d_call: -; cdr3_aa: CASSSGLEQFF; cdr3_nt: TGTGCCAGCAGCTCAGGGCTGGAGCAGTTCTTC
j_call: TRBJ1-1; v_call: TRBV19; d_call: -; cdr3_aa: CASSQGKGTEAFF; cdr3_nt: TGTGCCAGTAGCCAGGGCAAAGGCACTGAAGCTTTCTTT
j_call: TRBJ2-7; v_call: TRBV28; d_call: -; cdr3_aa: CASSFNVDSKYEQYF; cdr3_nt: TGTGCCAGCAGTTTCAATGTAGACAGCAAATACGAGCAGTACTTC
j_call: TRBJ2-7; v_call: TRBV18; d_call: -; cdr3_aa: CASSPPLGGDSYEQYF; cdr3_nt: TGTGCCAGCTCACCACCTCTGGGTGGAGACTCCTACGAGCAGTACTTC
j_call: TRBJ1-2; v_call: TRBV4-3; d_call: TRBD1; cdr3_aa: CASSQDRDSYGYTF; cdr3_nt: TGCGCCAGCAGCCAAGACCGGGACAGCTATGGCTACACCTTC
j_call: TRBJ1-1; v_call: TRBV15; d_call: -; cdr3_aa: CATSRQGFNTEAFF; cdr3_nt: TGTGCCACCAGCAGACAGGGATTTAACACTGAAGCTTTCTTT
j_call: TRBJ1-2; v_call: TRBV5-1; d_call: -; cdr3_aa: CASSLGLSNYGYTF; cdr3_nt: TGCGCCAGCAGCTTGGGACTTTCTAACTATGGCTACACCTTC